Listed below are T cell receptor beta chains from one sample, sequenced in a study of siplizumab effects on memory and regulatory T cells. TCRdb's copy holds only in-frame clones and misses some; the assay was immunoSEQ multiplex PCR. The table shows about 100,000 clones, with 94% occurring only once. The specimen sequenced was non-Treg CD4+ T cells sorted from blood. The source of these receptors is a human donor in good health. The CDR3 runs from the conserved cysteine through the conserved F or W. The order of the fields is J gene, CDR3 length, V gene, CDR3 protein.

j_gene: TRBJ1-5
len: 14
v_gene: TRBV5-1
CDR3aa: CASSLEGGSQPQHF

j_gene: TRBJ2-7
len: 14
v_gene: TRBV9
CDR3aa: CASSVADRSYEQYF

j_gene: TRBJ1-2
len: 12
v_gene: TRBV29-1
CDR3aa: CSGEGGDYGYTF

j_gene: TRBJ2-5
len: 17
v_gene: TRBV6-1
CDR3aa: CASSDRTAVLYQETQYF

j_gene: TRBJ2-6
len: 18
v_gene: TRBV28
CDR3aa: CASSLIGKVASGANVLTF

j_gene: TRBJ2-7
len: 10
v_gene: TRBV6-4
CDR3aa: CASRYYEQYF

j_gene: TRBJ1-1
len: 15
v_gene: TRBV28
CDR3aa: CASSFWGGMNTEAFF

j_gene: TRBJ1-1
len: 10
v_gene: TRBV2
CDR3aa: CASRVTEAFF

j_gene: TRBJ2-5
len: 12
v_gene: TRBV7-2
CDR3aa: CASSLLGETQYF

j_gene: TRBJ2-3
len: 18
v_gene: TRBV7-9
CDR3aa: CASSSRTSGDAGTDTQYF

j_gene: TRBJ2-3
len: 13
v_gene: TRBV6-1
CDR3aa: CANAGQFTDTQYF

j_gene: TRBJ1-2
len: 13
v_gene: TRBV19
CDR3aa: CASIPSRGGGYTF

j_gene: TRBJ2-5
len: 13
v_gene: TRBV6-1
CDR3aa: CASSPQTQETQYF

j_gene: TRBJ1-2
len: 16
v_gene: TRBV2
CDR3aa: CASSGGLGTGNYGYTF

j_gene: TRBJ2-2
len: 14
v_gene: TRBV5-4
CDR3aa: CASSLGGSTGELFF

j_gene: TRBJ1-2
len: 12
v_gene: TRBV28
CDR3aa: CASSFAGWGYTF

j_gene: TRBJ2-1
len: 15
v_gene: TRBV18
CDR3aa: CASSPELGSYNEQFF

j_gene: TRBJ1-1
len: 14
v_gene: TRBV5-5
CDR3aa: CASKIQGGSTEAFF

j_gene: TRBJ2-7
len: 13
v_gene: TRBV7-8
CDR3aa: CASSLVLEGEQYF

j_gene: TRBJ2-3
len: 14
v_gene: TRBV7-2
CDR3aa: CASSPGTGFDTQYF

j_gene: TRBJ2-1
len: 14
v_gene: TRBV29-1
CDR3aa: CSVWTGVGYNEQFF

j_gene: TRBJ2-5
len: 14
v_gene: TRBV27
CDR3aa: CASSLSRGQETQYF

j_gene: TRBJ2-7
len: 16
v_gene: TRBV21-1
CDR3aa: CASSAHPLAGSYEQYF

j_gene: TRBJ2-5
len: 15
v_gene: TRBV19
CDR3aa: CASRQGASREETQYF

j_gene: TRBJ1-4
len: 14
v_gene: TRBV28
CDR3aa: CASSITDVGRKLFF

j_gene: TRBJ2-7
len: 14
v_gene: TRBV11-1
CDR3aa: CASRVTGTSYEQYF

j_gene: TRBJ2-1
len: 15
v_gene: TRBV11-2
CDR3aa: CASSERVAGGHEQFF

j_gene: TRBJ2-2
len: 16
v_gene: TRBV9
CDR3aa: CASSVPSGANTGELFF

j_gene: TRBJ1-2
len: 13
v_gene: TRBV14
CDR3aa: CASSRAGLYGYTF

j_gene: TRBJ1-1
len: 13
v_gene: TRBV6-5
CDR3aa: CASSAPRGAEAFF

j_gene: TRBJ1-5
len: 16
v_gene: TRBV18
CDR3aa: CASSPQEGGSNQPQHF

j_gene: TRBJ1-3
len: 14
v_gene: TRBV19
CDR3aa: CASSITGSGNTIYF

j_gene: TRBJ2-1
len: 14
v_gene: TRBV29-1
CDR3aa: CSASNRDRDNEQFF

j_gene: TRBJ2-7
len: 11
v_gene: TRBV30
CDR3aa: CAWSVRQLQYF

j_gene: TRBJ1-1
len: 14
v_gene: TRBV5-4
CDR3aa: CASSLGGENTEAFF

j_gene: TRBJ2-6
len: 17
v_gene: TRBV9
CDR3aa: CASSAWDSYSGANVLTF

j_gene: TRBJ2-5
len: 13
v_gene: TRBV15
CDR3aa: CATSKLSEGTQYF

j_gene: TRBJ2-2
len: 13
v_gene: TRBV28
CDR3aa: CAAGRGDTGELFF

j_gene: TRBJ2-1
len: 20
v_gene: TRBV12-2
CDR3aa: CASRITATIWTSGSRDEQFF

j_gene: TRBJ1-2
len: 14
v_gene: TRBV18
CDR3aa: CASSPPGGAEGYTF

j_gene: TRBJ2-1
len: 15
v_gene: TRBV6-6
CDR3aa: CASSRQRTVMREQFF

j_gene: TRBJ2-1
len: 15
v_gene: TRBV7-8
CDR3aa: CASTRAGGRYIEQFF

j_gene: TRBJ2-5
len: 15
v_gene: TRBV7-3
CDR3aa: CASSLGTSRQETQYF

j_gene: TRBJ1-1
len: 15
v_gene: TRBV7-6
CDR3aa: CASSPRQGLNTEAFF

j_gene: TRBJ1-2
len: 14
v_gene: TRBV7-9
CDR3aa: CASSSTGGIDGYTF

j_gene: TRBJ2-2
len: 13
v_gene: TRBV15
CDR3aa: CATSRVYTGELFF

j_gene: TRBJ2-1
len: 14
v_gene: TRBV4-2
CDR3aa: CASSQTLASNEQFF

j_gene: TRBJ2-7
len: 14
v_gene: TRBV19
CDR3aa: CASTPGQGVGEQYF

j_gene: TRBJ1-1
len: 15
v_gene: TRBV10-1
CDR3aa: CASSESAGRSAEAFF

j_gene: TRBJ1-2
len: 15
v_gene: TRBV6-4
CDR3aa: CASSVTGGHLGGYTF

j_gene: TRBJ2-5
len: 14
v_gene: TRBV28
CDR3aa: CASSLGLAGETQYF

j_gene: TRBJ2-3
len: 18
v_gene: TRBV5-6
CDR3aa: CASSLKTSGSGNTDTQYF

j_gene: TRBJ2-2
len: 13
v_gene: TRBV5-4
CDR3aa: CASSFGAPGELFF

j_gene: TRBJ2-3
len: 18
v_gene: TRBV28
CDR3aa: CASSFGVESFRGTDTQYF

j_gene: TRBJ2-1
len: 13
v_gene: TRBV5-4
CDR3aa: CASSWDRSNEQFF

j_gene: TRBJ1-5
len: 15
v_gene: TRBV11-1
CDR3aa: CASSLGPQGNQPQHF

j_gene: TRBJ2-7
len: 13
v_gene: TRBV5-1
CDR3aa: CASSSSGRYEQYF

j_gene: TRBJ2-1
len: 12
v_gene: TRBV5-1
CDR3aa: CASRFAMDEQFF

j_gene: TRBJ2-2
len: 13
v_gene: TRBV5-1
CDR3aa: CASSFDTTGELFF